The clone carrying this T cell receptor (beta chain) was detected ten times or more. The antigen remains undetermined. This sample was taken from a study of CD8 T cells in ankylosing spondylitis. Study-level points and caveats: In reactive arthritis synovial fluid and blood, some motif variants had been reported before. CD8+ by phenotype, disease-linked clones were relatively rare in peripheral blood. From matched ankylosing spondylitis synovial fluid, disease-linked clones were reportedly recovered at significantly enriched levels.

TCRdb reanalysed the 5' RACE reads using MiXCR and keeps one entry per CDR3 protein. The sample yields about 210,000 distinct CDR3 sequences, 8% to 9% seen once. The V segment lost 4 bases and the J segment 4 bases; nucleotides outside the gene matches: 7. CDR1 DFQATT and CDR2 SNEGSKA come from the germline V gene (reference sequence). CDR3 size: 14 residues. The origin of this receptor is a female donor with ankylosing spondylitis or in good health (not recorded which). The sample taken for sequencing was blood, either unsorted or a sorted T cell fraction (not recorded which). This rearrangement joins TRBV20-1 to TRBJ2-1; 7 bases agree with TRBD1. CDR3 bases: TGCAGTGCTACCTTCCGGGACAGTTACAATGAGCAGTTCTTC. This translates into CSATFRDSYNEQFF.